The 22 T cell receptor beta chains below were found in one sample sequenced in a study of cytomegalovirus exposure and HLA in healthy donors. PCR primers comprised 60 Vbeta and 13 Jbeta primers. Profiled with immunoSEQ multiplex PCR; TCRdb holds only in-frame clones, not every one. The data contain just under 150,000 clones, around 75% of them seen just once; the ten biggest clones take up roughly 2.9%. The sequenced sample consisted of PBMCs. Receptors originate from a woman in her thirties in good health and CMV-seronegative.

CDR3 loop: CASSTGTRISTDTQYF. The CDR3, as DNA: TGTGCCAGTAGCACCGGGACTAGAATTAGCACAGATACGCAGTATTTT. This rearrangement joins TRBV19 to TRBJ2-3, with 8 bases identical to TRBD2. V dropped 6 bases and J dropped 0; count of bases not matched to a gene: 8. The CDR3 runs 16 residues. CDR1 is LNHDA, CDR2 SQIVND, per germline (reference sequence).

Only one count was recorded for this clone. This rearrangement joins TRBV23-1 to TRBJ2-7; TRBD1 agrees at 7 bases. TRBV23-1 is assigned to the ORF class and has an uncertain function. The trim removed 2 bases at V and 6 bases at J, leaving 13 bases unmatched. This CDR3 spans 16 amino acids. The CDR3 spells CASSQKTRQGSVEQYF. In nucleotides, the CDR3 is TGCGCCAGCAGTCAAAAGACCCGACAGGGATCGGTCGAGCAGTACTTC.

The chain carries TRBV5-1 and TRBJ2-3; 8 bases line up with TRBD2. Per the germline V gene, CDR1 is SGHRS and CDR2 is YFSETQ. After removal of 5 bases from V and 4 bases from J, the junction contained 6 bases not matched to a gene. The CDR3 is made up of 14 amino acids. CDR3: CASRTRAGADTQYF. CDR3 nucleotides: TGCGCCAGCAGAACCCGAGCGGGAGCAGATACGCAGTATTTT.

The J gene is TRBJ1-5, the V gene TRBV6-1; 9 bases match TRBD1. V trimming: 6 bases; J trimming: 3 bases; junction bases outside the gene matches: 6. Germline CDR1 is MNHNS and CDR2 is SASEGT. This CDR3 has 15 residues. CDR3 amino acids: CASRLQGAPNQPQHF. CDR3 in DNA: TGTGCCAGCAGGTTACAGGGGGCTCCCAATCAGCCCCAGCATTTT.

In DNA, the CDR3 is TGTGCCAGCAGCTTAGCACCCCCAGGTGCCGATGAGCAGTTCTTC. Translating it yields CASSLAPPGADEQFF. The rearrangement uses TRBV7-2 and TRBJ2-1, with D unresolved. V was clipped by 0 bases and J by 8 bases, with 14 bases between them. The germline V gene encodes CDR1 SGHTA and CDR2 FQGNSA. This CDR3 is built from 15 residues.

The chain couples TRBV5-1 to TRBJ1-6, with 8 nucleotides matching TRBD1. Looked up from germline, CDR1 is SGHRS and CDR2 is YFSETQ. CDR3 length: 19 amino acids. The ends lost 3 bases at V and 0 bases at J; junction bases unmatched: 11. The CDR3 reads CASSSGQGELSSYNSPLHF. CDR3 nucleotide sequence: TGCGCCAGCAGCTCCGGACAGGGCGAGCTGAGCTCCTATAATTCACCCCTCCACTTT. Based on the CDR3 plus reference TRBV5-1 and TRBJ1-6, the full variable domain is KAGVTQTPRYLIKTRGQQVTLSCSPISGHRSVSWYQQTPGQGLQFLFEYFSETQRNKGNFPGRFSGRQFSNSRSEMNVSTLELGDSALYLCASSSGQGELSSYNSPLHFGNGTRLTVT.

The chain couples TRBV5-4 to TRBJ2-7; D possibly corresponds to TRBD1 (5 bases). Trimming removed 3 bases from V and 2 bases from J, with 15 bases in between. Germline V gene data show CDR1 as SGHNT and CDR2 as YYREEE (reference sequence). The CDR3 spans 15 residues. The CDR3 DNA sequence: TGTGCCAGCAGCTGGGGTGTAGGGGCAGCCTACGAGCAGTACTTC. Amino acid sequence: CASSWGVGAAYEQYF.

The CDR3 region is CASSSPGQGYGYTF. CDR3 nucleotide sequence: TGTGCCAGCAGTTCTCCGGGACAGGGCTATGGCTACACCTTC. This rearrangement joins TRBV6-5 to TRBJ1-2; 9 positions agree with TRBD1. The CDR3 contains 14 residues. Trimming removed 4 bases from V and 4 bases from J; junction bases left unmatched: 4. Germline V gene lookup returns CDR1 MNHEY and CDR2 SVGAGI.

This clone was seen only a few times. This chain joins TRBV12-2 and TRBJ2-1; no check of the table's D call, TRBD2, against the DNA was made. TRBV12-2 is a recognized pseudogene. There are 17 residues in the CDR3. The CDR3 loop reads CASRLATSGGSYNEQFF. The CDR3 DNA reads TGTGCAAGTCGCTTAGCGACTAGCGGGGGCTCCTACAATGAGCAGTTCTTC.

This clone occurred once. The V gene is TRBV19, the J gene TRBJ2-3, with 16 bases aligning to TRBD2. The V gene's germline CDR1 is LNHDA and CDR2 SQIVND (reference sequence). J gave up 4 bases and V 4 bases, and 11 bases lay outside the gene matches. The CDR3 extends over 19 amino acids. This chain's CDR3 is CASSKGLAGGLPLPDTQYF. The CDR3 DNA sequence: TGTGCCAGTAGTAAGGGACTAGCGGGGGGGCTCCCCCTCCCAGATACGCAGTATTTT.

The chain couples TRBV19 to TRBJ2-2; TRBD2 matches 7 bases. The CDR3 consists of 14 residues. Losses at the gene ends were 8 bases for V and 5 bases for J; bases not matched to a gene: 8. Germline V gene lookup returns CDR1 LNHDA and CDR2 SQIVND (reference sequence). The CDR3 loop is CASQGEGGTGELFF. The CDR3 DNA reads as TGTGCCAGTCAAGGGGAGGGAGGTACCGGGGAGCTGTTTTTT.

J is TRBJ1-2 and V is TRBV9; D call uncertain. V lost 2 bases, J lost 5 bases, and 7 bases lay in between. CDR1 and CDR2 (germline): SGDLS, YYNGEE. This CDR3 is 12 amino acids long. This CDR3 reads CASSVGNYGYTF. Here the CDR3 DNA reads TGTGCCAGCAGCGTTGGCAATTATGGCTACACCTTC.

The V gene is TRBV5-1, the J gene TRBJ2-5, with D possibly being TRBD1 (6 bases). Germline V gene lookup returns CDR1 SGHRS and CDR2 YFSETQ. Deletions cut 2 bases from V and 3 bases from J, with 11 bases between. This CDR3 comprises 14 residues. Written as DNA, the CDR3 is TGCGCCAGCAGCTTCGGACAGATAAAAGAGACCCAGTACTTC. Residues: CASSFGQIKETQYF. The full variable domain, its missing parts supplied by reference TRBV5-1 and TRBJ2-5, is KAGVTQTPRYLIKTRGQQVTLSCSPISGHRSVSWYQQTPGQGLQFLFEYFSETQRNKGNFPGRFSGRQFSNSRSEMNVSTLELGDSALYLCASSFGQIKETQYFGPGTRLLVL.

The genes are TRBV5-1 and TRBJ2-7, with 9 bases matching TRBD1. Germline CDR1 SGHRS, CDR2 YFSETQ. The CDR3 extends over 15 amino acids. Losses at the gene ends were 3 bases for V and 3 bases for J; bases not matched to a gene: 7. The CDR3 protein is CASSWTWGQGYEQYF. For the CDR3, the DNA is TGCGCCAGCAGCTGGACTTGGGGACAGGGCTACGAGCAGTACTTC.

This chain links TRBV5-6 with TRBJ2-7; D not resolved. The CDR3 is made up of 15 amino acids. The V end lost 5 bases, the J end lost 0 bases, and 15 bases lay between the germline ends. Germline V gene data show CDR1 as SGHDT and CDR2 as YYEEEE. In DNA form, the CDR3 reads TGTGCCAGCAGGGCGGTTGGCCAAAGCTCCTACGAGCAGTACTTC. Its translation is CASRAVGQSSYEQYF.

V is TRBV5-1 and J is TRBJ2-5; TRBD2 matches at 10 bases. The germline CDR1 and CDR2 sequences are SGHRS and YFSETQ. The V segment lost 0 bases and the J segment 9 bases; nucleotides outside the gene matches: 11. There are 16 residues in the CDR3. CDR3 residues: CASSLVPSGGAKPQYF. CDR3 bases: TGCGCCAGCAGCTTGGTTCCTAGCGGGGGTGCAAAGCCCCAGTACTTC.

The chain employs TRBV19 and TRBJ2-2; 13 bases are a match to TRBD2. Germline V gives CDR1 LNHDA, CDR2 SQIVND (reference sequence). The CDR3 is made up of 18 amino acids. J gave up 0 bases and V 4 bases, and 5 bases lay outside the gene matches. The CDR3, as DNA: TGTGCCAGTAGTACTCCACTAGCGGGGGGGGCGAACACCGGGGAGCTGTTTTTT. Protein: CASSTPLAGGANTGELFF.

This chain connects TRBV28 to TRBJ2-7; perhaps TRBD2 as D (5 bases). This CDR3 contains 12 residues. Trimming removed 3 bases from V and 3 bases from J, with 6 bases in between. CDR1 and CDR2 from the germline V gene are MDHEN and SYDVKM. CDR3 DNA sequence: TGTGCCAGCAGTTTTGCGGGCTACGAGCAGTACTTC. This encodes CASSFAGYEQYF. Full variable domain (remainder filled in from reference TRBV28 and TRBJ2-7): DVKVTQSSRYLVKRTGEKVFLECVQDMDHENMFWYRQDPGLGLRLIYFSYDVKMKEKGDIPEGYSVSREKKERFSLILESASTNQTSMYLCASSFAGYEQYFGPGTRLTVT.

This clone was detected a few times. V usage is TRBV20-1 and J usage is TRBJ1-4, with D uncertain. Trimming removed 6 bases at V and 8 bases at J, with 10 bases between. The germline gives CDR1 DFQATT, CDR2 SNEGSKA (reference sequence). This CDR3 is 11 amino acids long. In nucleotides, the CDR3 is TGCAGTGCGGCGGAGAGGGAAAAACTGTTTTTT. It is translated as CSAAEREKLFF.

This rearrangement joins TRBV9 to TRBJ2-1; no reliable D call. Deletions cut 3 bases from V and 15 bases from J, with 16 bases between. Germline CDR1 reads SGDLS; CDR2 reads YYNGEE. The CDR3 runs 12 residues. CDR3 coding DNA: TGTGCCAGCAGCGGAAGAGGCCCGCCCCTGTTCTTC. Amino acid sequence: CASSGRGPPLFF.

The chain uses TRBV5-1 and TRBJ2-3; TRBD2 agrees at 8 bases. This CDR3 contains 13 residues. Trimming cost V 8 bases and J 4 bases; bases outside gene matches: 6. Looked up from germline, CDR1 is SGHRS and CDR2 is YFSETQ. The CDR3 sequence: CASSREGPDTQYF. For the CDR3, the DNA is TGCGCCAGTAGCCGGGAGGGCCCAGATACGCAGTATTTT.

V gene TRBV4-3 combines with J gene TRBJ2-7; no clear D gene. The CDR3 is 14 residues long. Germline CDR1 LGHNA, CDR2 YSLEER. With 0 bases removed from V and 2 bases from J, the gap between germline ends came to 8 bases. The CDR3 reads CASSQDSLAYEQYF. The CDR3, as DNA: TGCGCCAGCAGCCAAGATTCGCTAGCCTACGAGCAGTACTTC.